The 9 T cell receptor beta chains in this list originate from one sample, sequenced in a study of blood T cell repertoires in COVID-19. Clones were read by immunoSEQ multiplex PCR, and TCRdb kept only the in-frame ones, dropping some. The profile shows about 210,000 clones, 70% to 90% of them singletons. The sequenced sample consisted of PBMCs or T cells enriched from blood (not recorded which). The receptors originated from a young man who had recovered from COVID-19.

A single count supports this clone. J is TRBJ2-1 and V is TRBV27; 12 nucleotides line up with TRBD2. Germline lookup yields CDR1 MNHEY and CDR2 SMNVEV (reference sequence). The V and J ends lost 3 bases and 4 bases, in that order; junction bases with no gene match: 7. This CDR3 region has 17 residues. The CDR3 bases are TGTGCCAGCAGTTTCCTAGCGGGAGGGCCCATGTACAATGAGCAGTTCTTC. It is translated as CASSFLAGGPMYNEQFF.

This chain joins TRBV28 and TRBJ1-5; D is unclear. The V gene's germline CDR1 is MDHEN and CDR2 SYDVKM. Trimming took off 4 bases at V and 0 bases at J, with 13 bases between the two ends. CDR3 size: 16 residues. CDR3 in amino acids: CASSYEGVYSNQPQHF. The CDR3 nucleotides read TGTGCCAGCAGTTATGAGGGAGTTTATAGCAATCAGCCCCAGCATTTT.

The chain uses TRBV10-1 and TRBJ2-1; unclear D gene. The CDR3 spans 15 residues. CDR1 WNHNN and CDR2 SYGVQD come from the germline V gene (reference sequence). V was cut by 6 bases and J by 5 bases, with 17 bases left in between. CDR3 protein: CASSLNQVEDNEQFF. The CDR3 DNA sequence: TGCGCCAGCAGCCTGAACCAGGTAGAAGACAATGAGCAGTTCTTC.

The rearrangement uses TRBV4-3 and TRBJ1-4; TRBD1 matches 9 bases. The CDR3 contains 15 residues. Germline CDR1 and CDR2: LGHNA and YSLEER. V trimming: 0 bases; J trimming: 8 bases; junction bases outside the gene matches: 4. CDR3 bases: TGCGCCAGCAGCCAAGATGGGACAGGGATAGAAAAACTGTTTTTT. Amino acid sequence: CASSQDGTGIEKLFF.

The chain has TRBV5-5 and TRBJ1-1; the D is unclear. V shed 1 base and J shed 6 bases, with 19 bases lying between them. The CDR3 consists of 16 residues. The germline CDR1 and CDR2 sequences are SGHKS and YYEKEE (reference sequence). CDR3 coding DNA: TGTGCCAGCAGCTTGTCGGCCGCCGAGGGTTTTTCTGAAGCTTTCTTT. Amino acid sequence: CASSLSAAEGFSEAFF.

This clone came up a few times. V is TRBV9 and J is TRBJ1-1; TRBD1 matches 7 bases. This CDR3 spans 13 amino acids. The V gene end was trimmed by 4 bases and the J gene end by 3 bases; junction bases not matched to a gene: 3. The germline gives CDR1 SGDLS, CDR2 YYNGEE. The DNA for the CDR3 is TGTGCCAGCAGCAGGGGGCTGGACACTGAAGCTTTCTTT. Translation gives CASSRGLDTEAFF. Variable domain in full (rest from reference TRBV9 and TRBJ1-1): DSGVTQTPKHLITATGQRVTLRCSPRSGDLSVYWYQQSLDQGLQFLIQYYNGEERAKGNILERFSAQQFPDLHSELNLSSLELGDSALYFCASSRGLDTEAFFGQGTRLTVV.

The chain employs TRBV29-1 and TRBJ2-1; TRBD1 is a possible D gene (6 bases). The CDR3 sequence is 11 residues long. Looked up from germline, CDR1 is SQVTM and CDR2 is ANQGSEA. V dropped 0 bases and J dropped 15 bases, with 12 bases sitting between them. CDR3 coding DNA: TGCAGCGTTGAAGATACGTCAGGGGCGTTCTTC. Protein sequence: CSVEDTSGAFF.

V is TRBV28 and J is TRBJ2-7; TRBD1 agrees at 10 bases. V lost 6 bases, J lost 7 bases, and 15 bases stayed unmatched. CDR1 is MDHEN and CDR2 is SYDVKM in the germline V gene. The CDR3 runs to 16 residues. The CDR3 sequence: CASRPRQGAWVMEQYF. DNA for the CDR3: TGTGCCAGCAGACCGAGACAGGGGGCTTGGGTTATGGAGCAGTACTTC.

The chain combines TRBV5-8 with TRBJ2-1; 8 nucleotides agree with TRBD1. Unmatched junction bases numbered 3, after V lost 2 bases and J lost 2 bases. From germline, CDR1 is SGHTS and CDR2 YDEGEE. This CDR3 has 15 residues. The CDR3 spells CASSFTGGPYNEQFF. The CDR3 region has the DNA TGTGCCAGCAGCTTTACAGGGGGGCCCTACAATGAGCAGTTCTTC. Together with reference TRBV5-8 and TRBJ2-1, the CDR3 gives the full variable domain: EAGVTQSPTHLIKTRGQQATLRCSPISGHTSVYWYQQALGLGLQFLLWYDEGEERNRGNFPPRFSGRQFPNYSSELNVNALELEDSALYLCASSFTGGPYNEQFFGPGTRLTVL.